Following are 32 T cell receptor beta chains from one sample sequenced in a study of shared clonotypes between healthy human individuals. Some clones are missing from TCRdb's copy, which holds only in-frame ones; the method was immunoSEQ multiplex PCR. The sample shows approximately 500,000 clones, roughly 80% of them seen only once. Sequencing used PBMCs. These receptors came from a woman aged 40 to 50 in good health. Some clones in this sample may be carry-over from other donors' samples.

The V call is TRBV9, the J call TRBJ2-2; D ambiguous. CDR3 length: 12 residues. Germline CDR1 reads SGDLS; CDR2 reads YYNGEE. V lost 4 bases and J lost 6, with 7 bases in between. CDR3 amino acids: CASSLQSGELFF. The CDR3, as DNA: TGTGCCAGCAGCCTCCAATCCGGGGAGCTGTTTTTT. Full variable domain (remainder filled in from reference TRBV9 and TRBJ2-2): DSGVTQTPKHLITATGQRVTLRCSPRSGDLSVYWYQQSLDQGLQFLIQYYNGEERAKGNILERFSAQQFPDLHSELNLSSLELGDSALYFCASSLQSGELFFGEGSRLTVL.

This clone was seen once. The chain recombines TRBV10-3 with TRBJ1-1; unclear D gene. The germline V gene encodes CDR1 ENHRY and CDR2 SYGVKD. The CDR3 sequence is 13 residues long. The V and J ends lost 6 bases and 1 base respectively, with 9 bases between them. The CDR3 nucleotides read TGTGCCATCAGCATAAACAGGAACACTGAAGCTTTCTTT. Translated: CAISINRNTEAFF.

The V call is TRBV5-4, the J call TRBJ2-6; D gene ambiguous. CDR3 size: 13 residues. V was cut by 5 bases and J by 0 bases, with 3 bases left in between. The V gene's germline CDR1 is SGHNT and CDR2 YYREEE (reference sequence). The CDR3 protein is CASRSSGANVLTF. Written as DNA, the CDR3 is TGTGCCAGCAGGAGCTCTGGGGCCAACGTCCTGACTTTC.

This chain connects TRBV28 to TRBJ2-7, with a possible D match to TRBD2 (5 bases). V was cut by 4 bases and J by 5 bases, with 15 bases left in between. CDR3 length: 14 residues. CDR1 MDHEN and CDR2 SYDVKM come from the germline V gene. CDR3 sequence (DNA): TGTGCCAGCAGTTCACCGGCCGAGGGCCACGAGCAGTACTTC. Protein: CASSSPAEGHEQYF.

The V call is TRBV2, the J call TRBJ2-5; possibly TRBD1 for D (5 bases). The end of the DNA aligns better with TRBJ2-7, so the J call may be wrong. The CDR3 spans 12 residues. The germline gives CDR1 SNHLY, CDR2 FYNNEI. DNA for the CDR3: TGTGCCAGCTCATTGGGGCGGAGCGAGCAGTACTTC. Translated: CASSLGRSEQYF.

This clone was seen once. V and J are TRBV5-1 and TRBJ2-5; 11 nucleotides align to TRBD2. The J call may be incorrect, as the DNA end agrees better with TRBJ2-7. The CDR3 contains 13 residues. Per the germline V gene, CDR1 is SGHRS and CDR2 is YFSETQ. The CDR3 is CASRLAGNYEQYF. CDR3 sequence (DNA): TGCGCCAGTCGACTAGCGGGAAATTACGAGCAGTACTTC.

This chain uses TRBV6-6 with TRBJ1-4, with a tentative D call TRBD1 (5 bases). V was pared by 5 bases and J by 3 bases, with 10 bases between. The CDR3 is made up of 14 amino acids. The germline CDR1 and CDR2 sequences are MNHNY and SVGAGI (reference sequence). The CDR3, as DNA: TGTGCCAGCAGTCCCCGGGGGGCTAATGAAAAACTGTTTTTT. Its protein product is CASSPRGANEKLFF.

The chain joins TRBV9 to TRBJ2-6, with 7 positions matching TRBD1. Trimming at V came to 4 bases and at J to 4 bases, leaving 8 bases not matched to a gene. There are 16 residues in the CDR3. Germline CDR1 reads SGDLS; CDR2 reads YYNGEE. The CDR3 protein is CASSTYTGAGANVLTF. CDR3 in DNA: TGTGCCAGCAGCACTTACACAGGGGCGGGGGCCAACGTCCTGACTTTC.

Worth noting for this clone: The same CDR3 arises from other DNA sequences in this sample as well. The chain recombines TRBV30 with TRBJ1-5; D perhaps matches TRBD1 (5 bases). V was clipped by 2 bases and J by 1 base, with 6 bases between them. Germline CDR1 reads GTSNPN; CDR2 reads SVGIG (reference sequence). CDR3 length equals 13 residues. This chain's CDR3 is CAWSRGSNQPQHF. In nucleotides, the CDR3 is TGTGCCTGGAGTCGGGGGAGCAATCAGCCCCAGCATTTT.

The V gene is TRBV11-1, the J gene TRBJ2-5; a weak D match, TRBD2 (6 bases). Germline CDR1 is SGHAT and CDR2 is FQDESV (reference sequence). The CDR3 runs 14 residues. V was cut by 6 bases and J by 5 bases, with 16 bases left in between. The CDR3 DNA reads as TGTGCCAGCAGTCCGCCGGGACTGTGGGAGACCCAGTACTTC. Amino acid sequence: CASSPPGLWETQYF.

With regard to this clone: Lacking the conserved final phenylalanine or tryptophan, this CDR3 likely reflects a read error. CDR3 coding DNA: TGTGCCGGCAGCCGAGGACAGAGCACTGAAGCTTTCCTT. Its protein product is CAGSRGQSTEAFL. This chain connects TRBV4-2 to TRBJ1-1; the D gene is possibly TRBD1 (6 bases). Germline CDR1 and CDR2: LGHNA and YNFKEQ. CDR3 length equals 13 residues.

J is TRBJ2-5 and V is TRBV30; D possibly uses TRBD1 or TRBD2 (5 bases each). Trimming removed 0 bases from V and 1 base from J, with 9 bases in between. Germline V gives CDR1 GTSNPN, CDR2 SVGIG (reference sequence). This CDR3 contains 14 residues. This CDR3 is CAWSVRGAQETQYF. The CDR3 DNA reads as TGTGCCTGGAGTGTGCGAGGGGCCCAAGAGACCCAGTACTTC.

The rearrangement links TRBV18 to TRBJ1-1; TRBD1 aligns across 7 bases. J lost 4 bases, V lost 5 bases, and 13 bases had no gene match. Germline CDR1 is KGHSH and CDR2 is LQKENI. The CDR3 runs 16 residues. The CDR3 protein is CASSFTTGTRGTEAFF. The CDR3 coding sequence is TGTGCCAGCTCATTTACGACAGGGACCAGGGGCACTGAAGCTTTCTTT.

Of note for this clone: The sample holds other DNA sequences that translate to the same CDR3. The V call is TRBV7-3, the J call TRBJ2-1; D perhaps matches TRBD2 (5 bases). This CDR3 has 15 amino acids. CDR1 SGHTA and CDR2 FQGTGA come from the germline V gene. Trimming took 1 base from V and 0 from J, leaving 7 bases between them. The CDR3, as DNA: TGTGCCAGCAGCTTAATAGGGAGCTCCTACAATGAGCAGTTCTTC. Protein product: CASSLIGSSYNEQFF. Full variable domain (rest looked up from reference TRBV7-3 and TRBJ2-1): GAGVSQTPSNKVTEKGKYVELRCDPISGHTALYWYRQSLGQGPEFLIYFQGTGAADDSGLPNDRFFAVRPEGSVSTLKIQRTERGDSAVYLCASSLIGSSYNEQFFGPGTRLTVL.

Comments on this clone: This sample also contains other DNA sequences that code for the same CDR3. J is TRBJ2-6 and V is TRBV6-5, with D possibly TRBD1 on 6 matching bases. This CDR3 spans 16 amino acids. The ends were cut back, 0 bases at V and 0 bases at J, with 6 bases in the middle. Per germline, CDR1 MNHEY and CDR2 SVGAGI. CDR3 loop: CASSYSGGSGANVLTF. CDR3 in DNA: TGTGCCAGCAGTTACTCAGGGGGCTCTGGGGCCAACGTCCTGACTTTC.

This chain uses TRBV27 with TRBJ2-7, with D unclear. This CDR3 spans 13 amino acids. Trimming took off 7 bases at V and 3 bases at J, with 13 bases between the two ends. The V gene's germline CDR1 is MNHEY and CDR2 SMNVEV (reference sequence). The CDR3 DNA reads as TGTGCCAGCACCCTGGGCAGTTACTACGAGCAGTACTTC. Translation: CASTLGSYYEQYF.

The V gene is TRBV7-6, the J gene TRBJ2-7; the match to TRBD2 covers 16 bases. The CDR3 consists of 16 residues. CDR1 and CDR2 (germline): SGHVS, FNYEAQ. The J segment lost 6 bases and the V segment lost 5 bases, leaving 7 bases of the junction unmatched. CDR3 protein: CASSPGLAGGPGEQYF. The DNA for the CDR3 is TGTGCCAGCAGCCCGGGACTAGCGGGAGGGCCGGGCGAGCAGTACTTC.

The gene calls are TRBV20-1 and TRBJ1-1, with D uncertain. Germline V lookup: CDR1 DFQATT, CDR2 SNEGSKA (reference sequence). The germline V and J ends were trimmed by 6 bases and 5 bases, with 10 bases remaining between them. There are 11 residues in the CDR3. In DNA form, the CDR3 reads TGCAGTGCCTTTCAGAGGACTGAAGCTTTCTTT. This codes for CSAFQRTEAFF.

For this clone: A much larger clone sits a single nucleotide away, making a read error possible. The rearrangement links TRBV29-1 to TRBJ1-1; 9 positions match TRBD1. Germline loops: CDR1 SQVTM, CDR2 ANQGSEA. This CDR3 is 12 amino acids long. V lost 2 bases and J lost 7; bases outside the gene matches: 2. This chain's CDR3 is CSVERQGDEAFF. Written as DNA, the CDR3 is TGCAGCGTTGAAAGACAGGGGGATGAAGCTTTCTTT.

The chain links TRBV28 to TRBJ2-1, with no clear D. Germline V gives CDR1 MDHEN, CDR2 SYDVKM. The CDR3 is made up of 16 amino acids. V was cut by 7 bases and J by 3 bases, with 19 bases left in between. CDR3 residues: CASTPPRNGLYNEQFF. CDR3 nucleotide sequence: TGTGCCAGCACCCCTCCAAGGAATGGTCTCTACAATGAGCAGTTCTTC.

This clone has more than one count but fewer than ten. The gene calls are TRBV4-1 and TRBJ2-2; 7 nucleotides agree with TRBD2. With V trimmed by 4 bases and J by 2 bases, 10 bases remained unmatched. This CDR3 comprises 17 residues. Germline loops: CDR1 MGHRA, CDR2 YSYEKL. The CDR3 nucleotides are TGCGCCAGCAGCCGGAGTGCTAGCGGAGCTAACACCGGGGAGCTGTTTTTT. It codes for CASSRSASGANTGELFF.

This clone is judged medium-sized. Additional DNA sequences in this sample encode the identical CDR3. The chain has TRBV4-2 and TRBJ1-2, with a possible D match to TRBD1 (5 bases). From germline, CDR1 is LGHNA and CDR2 YNFKEQ. Trimming left V 4 bases short and J 4 bases short, with 16 bases between. This CDR3 contains 15 residues. CDR3 sequence reads: CASSPSGAESYGYTF. The CDR3, as DNA: TGTGCCAGCAGCCCATCCGGGGCCGAGTCCTATGGCTACACCTTC.

Details on this clone: This likely reflects a read error, since a far larger clone is one base away. The sample carries other DNA sequences with the same CDR3. This sequence joins TRBV29-1 and TRBJ1-4; possibly TRBD1 for D (6 bases). Trimming took 1 base from V and 8 from J, leaving 14 bases between them. Germline V CDR1 and CDR2: SQVTM, ANQGSEA. The CDR3 is made up of 14 amino acids. In nucleotides, the CDR3 is TGCAGCGTTGAAGCGGTGGGGGGCGTCGAAAAACTGTTTTTT. Amino acids: CSVEAVGGVEKLFF.

This clone was seen more than once but under ten times. This chain joins TRBV7-2 and TRBJ2-7; 10 bases align to TRBD2. The CDR3 length is 18 residues. V dropped 1 base and J dropped 6; count of bases not matched to a gene: 15. Germline lookup yields CDR1 SGHTA and CDR2 FQGNSA. This CDR3 reads CASSLGGLAFRGRREQYF. In DNA form, the CDR3 reads TGTGCCAGCAGCTTAGGGGGACTAGCGTTCCGGGGTCGTCGCGAGCAGTACTTC.

With respect to this clone: A single base separates this from a much larger clone, so it may be a read error. The rearrangement uses TRBV29-1 and TRBJ2-7; D perhaps matches TRBD2 (6 bases). This CDR3 region has 13 residues. Germline-derived CDR1 and CDR2 are SQVTM and ANQGSEA. Trimming shortened V by 6 bases and J by 0 bases, and 12 bases separated the two germline ends. The CDR3 DNA reads as TGCAGCGTCATCTGGGACTCCTCCTACGAGCAGTACTTC. Encoded protein: CSVIWDSSYEQYF.

The chain couples TRBV7-3 to TRBJ2-1; a possible D gene is TRBD2 (5 bases). V was shortened by 5 bases and J by 7 bases, with 18 bases between the two germline ends. This CDR3 comprises 15 residues. Germline CDR1 and CDR2: SGHTA and FQGTGA. The CDR3 loop reads CASSPQDLSGNEQFF. In nucleotides, the CDR3 is TGTGCCAGCAGCCCCCAGGATCTGTCGGGGAATGAGCAGTTCTTC.

The chain links TRBV28 to TRBJ2-3; a possible D gene is TRBD2 (6 bases). Germline assignment: CDR1 MDHEN and CDR2 SYDVKM. CDR3 length: 15 amino acids. Trimming cost V 3 bases and J 1 base, with 11 bases left between them. The CDR3 DNA reads TGTGCCAGCAGTTTGGAGGGGCAGGGCACAGATACGCAGTATTTT. Translating it yields CASSLEGQGTDTQYF.

This sequence joins TRBV25-1 and TRBJ2-7; 7 nucleotides line up with TRBD1. The germline gives CDR1 MGHDK, CDR2 SYGVNS. V shed 6 bases and J 6 bases; nucleotides not matched to a gene: 2. The CDR3 consists of 11 residues. CDR3 DNA sequence: TGTGCCAGCAGGGACAGGTCCGAGCAGTACTTC. Protein sequence: CASRDRSEQYF.

For the CDR3, the DNA is TGTGCCAGCAGTGTGGAACAGGGTTCGATTGAAAAACTGTTTTTT. Protein sequence: CASSVEQGSIEKLFF. V and J are TRBV2 and TRBJ1-4, with a possible D match to TRBD1 (6 bases). V dropped 4 bases and J dropped 7 bases, with 16 bases sitting between them. Per germline, CDR1 SNHLY and CDR2 FYNNEI. This CDR3 is built from 15 residues.

The J gene is TRBJ2-5, the V gene TRBV5-1; 11 bases line up with TRBD2. The V gene end was trimmed by 0 bases and the J gene end by 0 bases; junction bases not matched to a gene: 13. CDR3 size: 20 residues. Germline CDR1 SGHRS, CDR2 YFSETQ. Here the CDR3 reads CASSLALAGGLGGYQETQYF. CDR3 nucleotide sequence: TGCGCCAGCAGCTTGGCTCTAGCGGGAGGACTAGGGGGGTACCAAGAGACCCAGTACTTC.

The rearrangement joins TRBV6-1 to TRBJ2-1; D might be TRBD2 (7 bases). This CDR3 spans 14 amino acids. With 8 bases removed from V and 5 bases from J, the gap between germline ends came to 16 bases. Germline CDR1 and CDR2: MNHNS and SASEGT. The DNA for the CDR3 is TGTGCCAGCTGGCGGGGGCGGAGTAACAATGAGCAGTTCTTC. This codes for CASWRGRSNNEQFF.

The rearrangement uses TRBV19 and TRBJ2-3; D uncertain. Trimming cost V 1 base and J 0 bases, with 8 bases left between them. CDR3 length equals 15 residues. Germline CDR1 reads LNHDA; CDR2 reads SQIVND (reference sequence). CDR3 region: CASSIAHSSTDTQYF. The CDR3 DNA is TGTGCCAGTAGTATAGCACACTCGAGCACAGATACGCAGTATTTT.